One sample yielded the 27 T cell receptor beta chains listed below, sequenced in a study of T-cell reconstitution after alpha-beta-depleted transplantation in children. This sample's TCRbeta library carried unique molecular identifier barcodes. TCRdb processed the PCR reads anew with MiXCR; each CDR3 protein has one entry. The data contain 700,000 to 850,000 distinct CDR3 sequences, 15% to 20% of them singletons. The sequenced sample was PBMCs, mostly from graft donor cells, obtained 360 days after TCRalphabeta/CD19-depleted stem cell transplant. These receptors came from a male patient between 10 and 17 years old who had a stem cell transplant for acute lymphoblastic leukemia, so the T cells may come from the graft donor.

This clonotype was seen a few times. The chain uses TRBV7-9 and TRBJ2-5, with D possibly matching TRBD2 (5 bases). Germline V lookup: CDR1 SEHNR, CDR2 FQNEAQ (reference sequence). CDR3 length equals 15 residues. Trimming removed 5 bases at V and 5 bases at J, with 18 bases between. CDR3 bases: TGTGCCAGCAGCCCACACTGGGCGGAGCGGGAGACCCAGTACTTC. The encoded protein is CASSPHWAERETQYF. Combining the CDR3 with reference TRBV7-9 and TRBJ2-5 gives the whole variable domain DTGVSQNPRHKITKRGQNVTFRCDPISEHNRLYWYRQTLGQGPEFLTYFQNEAQLEKSRLLSDRFSAERPKGSFSTLEIQRTEQGDSAMYLCASSPHWAERETQYFGPGTRLLVL.

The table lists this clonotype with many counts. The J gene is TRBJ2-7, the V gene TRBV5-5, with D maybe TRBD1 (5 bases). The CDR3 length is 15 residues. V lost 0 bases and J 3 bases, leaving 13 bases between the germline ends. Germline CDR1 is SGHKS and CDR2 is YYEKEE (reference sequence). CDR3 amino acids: CASSLGRTTVYEQYF. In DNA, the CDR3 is TGTGCCAGCAGCTTGGGGCGCACGACAGTCTACGAGCAGTACTTC.

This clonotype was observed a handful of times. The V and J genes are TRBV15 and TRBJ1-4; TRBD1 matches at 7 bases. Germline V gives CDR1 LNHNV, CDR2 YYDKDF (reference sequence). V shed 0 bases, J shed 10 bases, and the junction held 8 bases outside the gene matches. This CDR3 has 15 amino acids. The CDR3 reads CATSRERTGGGKLFF. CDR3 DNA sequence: TGTGCCACCAGCAGAGAAAGGACAGGAGGGGGAAAACTGTTTTTT.

DNA for the CDR3: TGTGCCAGCAGTCTCACCGGGACTCTTTCCAGTTCCTACGAGCAGTACTTC. Protein product: CASSLTGTLSSSYEQYF. The rearrangement joins TRBV12-3 or TRBV12-4 to TRBJ2-7, with D maybe TRBD2 (6 bases). V lost 5 bases, J lost 1 base, and 21 bases lay in between. The CDR3 is made up of 17 amino acids.

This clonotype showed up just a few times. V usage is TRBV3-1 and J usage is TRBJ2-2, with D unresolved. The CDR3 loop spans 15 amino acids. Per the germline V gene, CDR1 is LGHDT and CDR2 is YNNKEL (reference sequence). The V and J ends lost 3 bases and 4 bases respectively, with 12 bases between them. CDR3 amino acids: CASSHRTTSTGELFF. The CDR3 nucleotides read TGTGCCAGCAGCCACCGCACAACAAGCACCGGGGAGCTGTTTTTT.

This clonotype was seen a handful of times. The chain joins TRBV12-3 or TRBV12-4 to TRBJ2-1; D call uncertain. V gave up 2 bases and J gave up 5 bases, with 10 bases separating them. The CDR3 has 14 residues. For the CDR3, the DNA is TGTGCCAGCAGTTTAAGACTCGGAAACAATGAGCAGTTCTTC. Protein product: CASSLRLGNNEQFF.

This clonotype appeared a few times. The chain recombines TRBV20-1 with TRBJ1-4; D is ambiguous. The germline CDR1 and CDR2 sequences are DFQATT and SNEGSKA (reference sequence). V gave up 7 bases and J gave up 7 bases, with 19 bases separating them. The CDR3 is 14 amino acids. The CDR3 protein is CSVWPSAFGEKLFF. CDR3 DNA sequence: TGCAGTGTCTGGCCCTCGGCGTTCGGTGAAAAACTGTTTTTT.

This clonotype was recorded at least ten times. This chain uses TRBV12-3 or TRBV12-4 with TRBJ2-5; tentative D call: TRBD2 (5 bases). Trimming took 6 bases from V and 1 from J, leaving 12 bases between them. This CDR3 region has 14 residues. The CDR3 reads CASRPLAGQETQYF. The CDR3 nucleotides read TGTGCCAGCAGACCTCTAGCCGGCCAAGAGACCCAGTACTTC.

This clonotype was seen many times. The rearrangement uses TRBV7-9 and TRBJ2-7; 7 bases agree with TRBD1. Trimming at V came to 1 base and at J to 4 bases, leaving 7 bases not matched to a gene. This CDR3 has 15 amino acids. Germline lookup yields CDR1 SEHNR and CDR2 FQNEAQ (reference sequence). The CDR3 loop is CASSLDLGQEYEQYF. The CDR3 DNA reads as TGTGCCAGCAGCTTAGACCTCGGACAGGAATACGAGCAGTACTTC.

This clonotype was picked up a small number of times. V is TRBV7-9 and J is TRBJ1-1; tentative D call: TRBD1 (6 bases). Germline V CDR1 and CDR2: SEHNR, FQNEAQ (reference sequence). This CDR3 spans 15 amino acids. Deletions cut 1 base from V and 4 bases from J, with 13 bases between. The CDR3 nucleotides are TGTGCCAGCAGCTTAGGTGGGGGGGCCTTCACTGAAGCTTTCTTT. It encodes CASSLGGGAFTEAFF.

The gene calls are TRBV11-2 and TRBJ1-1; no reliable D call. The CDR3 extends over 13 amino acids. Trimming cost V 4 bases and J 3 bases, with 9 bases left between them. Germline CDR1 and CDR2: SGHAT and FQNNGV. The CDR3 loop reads CASSSGGYTEAFF. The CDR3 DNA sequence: TGTGCCAGCAGCTCCGGCGGGTACACTGAAGCTTTCTTT. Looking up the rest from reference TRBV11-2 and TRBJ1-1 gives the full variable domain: EAGVAQSPRYKIIEKRQSVAFWCNPISGHATLYWYQQILGQGPKLLIQFQNNGVVDDSQLPKDRFSAERLKGVDSTLKIQPAKLEDSAVYLCASSSGGYTEAFFGQGTRLTVV.

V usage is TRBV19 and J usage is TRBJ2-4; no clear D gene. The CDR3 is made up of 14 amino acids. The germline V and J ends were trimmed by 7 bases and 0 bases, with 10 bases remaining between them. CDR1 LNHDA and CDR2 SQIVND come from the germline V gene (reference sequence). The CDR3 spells CASTSDLAKNIQYF. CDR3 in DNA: TGTGCCAGTACCTCAGACCTAGCCAAAAACATTCAGTACTTC. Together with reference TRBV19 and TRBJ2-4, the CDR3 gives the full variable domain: DGGITQSPKYLFRKEGQNVTLSCEQNLNHDAMYWYRQDPGQGLRLIYYSQIVNDFQKGDIAEGYSVSREKKESFPLTVTSAQKNPTAFYLCASTSDLAKNIQYFGAGTRLSVL.

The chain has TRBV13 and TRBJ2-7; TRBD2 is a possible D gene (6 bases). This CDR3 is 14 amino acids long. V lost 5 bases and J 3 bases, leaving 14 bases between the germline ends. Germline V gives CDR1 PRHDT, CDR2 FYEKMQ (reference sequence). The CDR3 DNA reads TGTGCCAGCAGCGAAAATAGCGGAAACTACGAGCAGTACTTC. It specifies CASSENSGNYEQYF. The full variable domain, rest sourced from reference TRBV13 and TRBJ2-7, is AAGVIQSPRHLIKEKRETATLKCYPIPRHDTVYWYQQGPGQDPQFLISFYEKMQSDKGSIPDRFSAQQFSDYHSELNMSSLELGDSALYFCASSENSGNYEQYFGPGTRLTVT.

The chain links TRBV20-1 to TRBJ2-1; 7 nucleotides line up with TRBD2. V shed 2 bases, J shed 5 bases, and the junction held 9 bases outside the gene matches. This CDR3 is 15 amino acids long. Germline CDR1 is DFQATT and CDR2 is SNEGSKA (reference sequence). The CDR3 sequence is CSARLGLADNNEQFF. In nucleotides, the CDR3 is TGCAGTGCTAGACTGGGTCTAGCGGACAACAATGAGCAGTTCTTC.

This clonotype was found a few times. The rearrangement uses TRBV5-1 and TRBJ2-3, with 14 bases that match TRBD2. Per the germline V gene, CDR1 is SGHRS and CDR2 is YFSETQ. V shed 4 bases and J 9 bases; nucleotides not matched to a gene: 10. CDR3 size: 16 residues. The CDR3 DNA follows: TGCGCCAGCAGCCTCGGGACTAGCGGGAGCACCCCCACGCAGTATTTT. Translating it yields CASSLGTSGSTPTQYF. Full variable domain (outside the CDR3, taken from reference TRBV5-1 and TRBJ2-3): KAGVTQTPRYLIKTRGQQVTLSCSPISGHRSVSWYQQTPGQGLQFLFEYFSETQRNKGNFPGRFSGRQFSNSRSEMNVSTLELGDSALYLCASSLGTSGSTPTQYFGPGTRLTVL.

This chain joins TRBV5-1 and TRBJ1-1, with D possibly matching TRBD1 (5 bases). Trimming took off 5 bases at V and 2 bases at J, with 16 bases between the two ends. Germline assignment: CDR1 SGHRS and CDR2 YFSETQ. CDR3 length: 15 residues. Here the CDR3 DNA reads TGCGCCAGCAGACTTAAAGCCGGGGCAAACACTGAAGCTTTCTTT. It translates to CASRLKAGANTEAFF.

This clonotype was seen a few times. CDR3 loop: CASSPLGTQFF. CDR3 bases: TGTGCCAGCAGTCCTTTGGGGACCCAGTTCTTC. V gene TRBV7-2 combines with J gene TRBJ2-1; D may be TRBD1 or TRBD2 (5 bases each). Germline CDR1 is SGHTA and CDR2 is FQGNSA. This CDR3 comprises 11 residues. Between the trimmed V and J ends, which lost 6 bases and 13 bases, there was a span of 13 bases. Complete variable domain (other parts from reference TRBV7-2 and TRBJ2-1): GAGVSQSPSNKVTEKGKDVELRCDPISGHTALYWYRQSLGQGLEFLIYFQGNSAPDKSGLPSDRFSAERTGGSVSTLTIQRTQQEDSAVYLCASSPLGTQFFGPGTRLTVL.

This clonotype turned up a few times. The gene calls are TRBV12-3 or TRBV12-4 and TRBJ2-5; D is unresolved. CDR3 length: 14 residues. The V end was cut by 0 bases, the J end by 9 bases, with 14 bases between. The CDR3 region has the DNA TGTGCCAGCAGTTTAGCCCGGGCCCCCCAGGCCCAGTACTTC. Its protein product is CASSLARAPQAQYF.

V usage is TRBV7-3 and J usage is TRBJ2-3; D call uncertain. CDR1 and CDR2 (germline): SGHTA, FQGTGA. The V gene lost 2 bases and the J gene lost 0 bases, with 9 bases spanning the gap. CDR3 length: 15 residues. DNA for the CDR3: TGTGCCAGCAGCTTAGGGATGTCTAGCACAGATACGCAGTATTTT. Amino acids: CASSLGMSSTDTQYF.

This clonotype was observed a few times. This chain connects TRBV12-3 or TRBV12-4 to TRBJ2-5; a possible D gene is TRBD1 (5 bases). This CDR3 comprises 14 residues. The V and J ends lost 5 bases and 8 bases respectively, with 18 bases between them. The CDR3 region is CASSNRRVLETQYF. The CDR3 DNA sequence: TGTGCCAGCAGTAACCGCAGGGTTTTGGAAACCCAGTACTTC.

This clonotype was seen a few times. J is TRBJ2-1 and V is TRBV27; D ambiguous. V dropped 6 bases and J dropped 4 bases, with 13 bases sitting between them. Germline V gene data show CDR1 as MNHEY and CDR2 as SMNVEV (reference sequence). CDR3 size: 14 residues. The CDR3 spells CASRPFSVYNEQFF. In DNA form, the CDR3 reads TGTGCCAGCAGGCCCTTCTCGGTTTACAATGAGCAGTTCTTC.

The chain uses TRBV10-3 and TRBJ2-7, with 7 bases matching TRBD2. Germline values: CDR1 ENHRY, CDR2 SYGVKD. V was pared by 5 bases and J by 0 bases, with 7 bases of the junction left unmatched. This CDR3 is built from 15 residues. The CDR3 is CAISLAGRSSYEQYF. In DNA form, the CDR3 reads TGTGCCATCAGTTTAGCGGGTCGGAGCTCCTACGAGCAGTACTTC.

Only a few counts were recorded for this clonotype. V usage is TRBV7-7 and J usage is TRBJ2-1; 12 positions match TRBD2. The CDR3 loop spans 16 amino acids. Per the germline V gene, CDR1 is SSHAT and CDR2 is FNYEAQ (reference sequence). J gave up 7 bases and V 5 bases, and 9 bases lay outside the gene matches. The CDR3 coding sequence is TGTGCCAGCAGCGCCACTAGACTAGCGGGAGTAAATGAGCAGTTCTTC. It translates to CASSATRLAGVNEQFF.

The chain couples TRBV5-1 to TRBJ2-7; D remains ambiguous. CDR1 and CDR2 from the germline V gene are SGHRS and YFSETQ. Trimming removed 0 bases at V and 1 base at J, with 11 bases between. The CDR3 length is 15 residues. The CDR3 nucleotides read TGCGCCAGCAGCTTGGCCCCTCCTGGGTCCTACGAGCAGTACTTC. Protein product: CASSLAPPGSYEQYF.

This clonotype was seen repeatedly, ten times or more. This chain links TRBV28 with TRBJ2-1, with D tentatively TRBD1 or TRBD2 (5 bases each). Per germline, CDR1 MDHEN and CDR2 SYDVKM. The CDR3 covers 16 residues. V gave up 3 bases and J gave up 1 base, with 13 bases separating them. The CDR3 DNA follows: TGTGCCAGCAGTTTCGGGGCAGCTACTTCCTACAATGAGCAGTTCTTC. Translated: CASSFGAATSYNEQFF.

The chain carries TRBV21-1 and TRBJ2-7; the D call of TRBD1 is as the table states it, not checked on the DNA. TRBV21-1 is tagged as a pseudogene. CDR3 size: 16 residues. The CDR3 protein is CASSKAGQGDRYEQYF. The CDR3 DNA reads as TGTGCCAGCAGCAAAGCGGGACAGGGGGATAGATACGAGCAGTACTTC.

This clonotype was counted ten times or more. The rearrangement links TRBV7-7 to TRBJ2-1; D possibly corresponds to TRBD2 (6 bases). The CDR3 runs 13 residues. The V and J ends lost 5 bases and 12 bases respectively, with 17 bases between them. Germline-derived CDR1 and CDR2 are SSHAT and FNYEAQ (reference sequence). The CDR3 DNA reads TGTGCCAGCAGCAACTTCAAGATCGGGAGGCAGTTCTTC. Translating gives CASSNFKIGRQFF.